A single sample gave rise to the 28 T cell receptor beta chains below, sequenced in a study of blood T cell repertoires in COVID-19. The repertoire was sequenced with immunoSEQ multiplex PCR; TCRdb's copy has only in-frame clones and lacks some. The sample carries about 110,000 clones, almost 80% recorded once. Source material: peripheral blood. These receptors came from a woman at least 80 years old with active or convalescent COVID-19.

This clone was recorded at least ten times. The rearrangement joins TRBV4-2 to TRBJ2-1, with 10 positions matching TRBD2. The ends lost 3 bases at V and 4 bases at J; junction bases unmatched: 12. The CDR3 is made up of 18 amino acids. Germline loops: CDR1 LGHNA, CDR2 YNFKEQ. CDR3 sequence reads: CASSQYPPGLATYNEQFF. CDR3 nucleotides: TGTGCCAGCAGCCAGTATCCCCCGGGACTAGCGACTTACAATGAGCAGTTCTTC.

The chain carries TRBV28 and TRBJ2-2; 13 bases are a match to TRBD2. The CDR3 length is 18 residues. With V trimmed by 6 bases and J by 1 base, 8 bases remained unmatched. Germline values: CDR1 MDHEN, CDR2 SYDVKM. The CDR3 DNA reads TGTGCCAGCAGACGACTAGCGGGAGGAGGGGGGAACACCGGGGAGCTGTTTTTT. This encodes CASRRLAGGGGNTGELFF. The entire variable domain, with the rest obtained from reference TRBV28 and TRBJ2-2, is as follows: DVKVTQSSRYLVKRTGEKVFLECVQDMDHENMFWYRQDPGLGLRLIYFSYDVKMKEKGDIPEGYSVSREKKERFSLILESASTNQTSMYLCASRRLAGGGGNTGELFFGEGSRLTVL.

This clone was detected once. The chain combines TRBV4-1 with TRBJ2-1, with 9 bases fitting TRBD2. Germline loops: CDR1 MGHRA, CDR2 YSYEKL. With V trimmed by 4 bases and J by 4 bases, 5 bases remained unmatched. This CDR3 has 15 residues. Here the CDR3 DNA reads TGCGCCAGCAGCCGTCTAGCGGGAACTTACAATGAGCAGTTCTTC. This sequence encodes CASSRLAGTYNEQFF.

The genes are TRBV27 and TRBJ2-7, with 8 bases that match TRBD2. Losses at the gene ends were 7 bases for V and 7 bases for J; bases not matched to a gene: 21. The CDR3 runs to 17 residues. The germline V gene encodes CDR1 MNHEY and CDR2 SMNVEV (reference sequence). The CDR3 DNA reads as TGTGCCAGCACCAAAAAATCGGGCCCCACTCGGGGGGGAGAGCAGTACTTC. This translates into CASTKKSGPTRGGEQYF.

The chain has TRBV5-1 and TRBJ2-7; weak D call: TRBD1 (5 bases). The V gene's germline CDR1 is SGHRS and CDR2 YFSETQ. V lost 0 bases and J lost 7, with 11 bases in between. This CDR3 is 13 amino acids long. This chain's CDR3 is CASSLAAGKEQYF. In DNA form, the CDR3 reads TGCGCCAGCAGCTTGGCGGCAGGGAAGGAGCAGTACTTC.

The chain couples TRBV5-1 to TRBJ1-4, with a tentative D call TRBD1 (6 bases). Per the germline V gene, CDR1 is SGHRS and CDR2 is YFSETQ. Trimming removed 5 bases from V and 5 bases from J, with 13 bases in between. This CDR3 is 14 amino acids long. The CDR3 DNA sequence: TGCGCCAGCAGGGAACAGGGCACGAATGAAAAACTGTTTTTT. Translating it yields CASREQGTNEKLFF.

The gene calls are TRBV5-1 and TRBJ1-1, with no clear D. The CDR3 length is 18 residues. The V gene lost 0 bases and the J gene lost 3 bases, with 21 bases spanning the gap. Germline V lookup: CDR1 SGHRS, CDR2 YFSETQ. The DNA of the CDR3 is TGCGCCAGCAGCTTGGGTCTGGGAAGCAACGGGATGGACACTGAAGCTTTCTTT. It encodes CASSLGLGSNGMDTEAFF.

This rearrangement joins TRBV6-5 to TRBJ1-6; D call uncertain. Per germline, CDR1 MNHEY and CDR2 SVGAGI. The CDR3 length is 16 residues. V lost 0 bases to trimming and J lost 7 bases, with 13 bases between them. CDR3 protein: CASSYSIAGTNSPLHF. The CDR3 bases are TGTGCCAGCAGTTACTCGATTGCAGGAACGAATTCACCCCTCCACTTT.

The V and J genes are TRBV6-2 or TRBV6-3 and TRBJ2-3; 12 positions agree with TRBD2. The CDR3 is 16 amino acids. The V gene's germline CDR1 is MNHEY and CDR2 SVGEGT. Losses at the gene ends were 6 bases for V and 2 bases for J; bases not matched to a gene: 6. The CDR3 sequence is CASSPRTSGNTDTQYF. For the CDR3, the DNA is TGTGCCAGCAGCCCTCGGACTAGCGGGAACACAGATACGCAGTATTTT.

The chain is built from TRBV18 and TRBJ1-6; 8 bases map to TRBD1. Germline V gene sequence: CDR1 KGHSH, CDR2 LQKENI. V was pared by 3 bases and J by 7 bases, with 5 bases of the junction left unmatched. The CDR3 is 15 residues long. In nucleotides, the CDR3 is TGTGCCAGCTCACCCCAGACAGGGGAGAATTCACCCCTCCACTTT. This codes for CASSPQTGENSPLHF.

The V gene is TRBV28, the J gene TRBJ1-6; TRBD1 matches at 10 bases. Losses at the gene ends were 6 bases for V and 4 bases for J; bases not matched to a gene: 9. The germline V gene has CDR1 MDHEN and CDR2 SYDVKM. CDR3 size: 17 residues. CDR3 amino acids: CASRTGQGVLYNSPLHF. The CDR3 DNA sequence: TGTGCCAGCAGGACAGGACAGGGGGTCCTTTATAATTCACCCCTCCACTTT.

The chain recombines TRBV7-8 with TRBJ2-5, with TRBD2 matching 16 bases. CDR1 and CDR2 (germline): SGHVS, FQNEAQ. This CDR3 is built from 19 residues. The junction had 15 bases not matched to a gene; V was cut back by 3 bases and J by 8 bases. The CDR3 here is CASSFPGTSGRASRGTQYF. In DNA, the CDR3 is TGTGCCAGCAGCTTCCCCGGGACTAGCGGGAGGGCCTCAAGAGGCACCCAGTACTTC. Using reference TRBV7-8 and TRBJ2-5 for the parts outside the CDR3, the full variable domain is GAGVSQSPRYKVAKRGQDVALRCDPISGHVSLFWYQQALGQGPEFLTYFQNEAQLDKSGLPSDRFFAERPEGSVSTLKIQRTQQEDSAVYLCASSFPGTSGRASRGTQYFGPGTRLLVL.

This clone was detected a few times. This sequence joins TRBV7-2 and TRBJ2-1; perhaps TRBD2 as D (6 bases). This CDR3 is 15 amino acids long. V was cut by 5 bases and J by 0 bases, with 11 bases left in between. Germline lookup yields CDR1 SGHTA and CDR2 FQGNSA. The CDR3 DNA sequence: TGTGCCAGCAGCAGAGCGGGTTTCTCCTACAATGAGCAGTTCTTC. Its protein product is CASSRAGFSYNEQFF. Full variable domain (rest looked up from reference TRBV7-2 and TRBJ2-1): GAGVSQSPSNKVTEKGKDVELRCDPISGHTALYWYRQSLGQGLEFLIYFQGNSAPDKSGLPSDRFSAERTGGSVSTLTIQRTQQEDSAVYLCASSRAGFSYNEQFFGPGTRLTVL.

This clone was recorded once. The V gene is TRBV20-1, the J gene TRBJ2-1; 9 nucleotides line up with TRBD2. Per the germline V gene, CDR1 is DFQATT and CDR2 is SNEGSKA (reference sequence). The trim removed 3 bases at V and 13 bases at J, leaving 19 bases unmatched. The CDR3 is 16 residues long. The CDR3 loop is CSASVSAGGEAIFQFF. DNA of the CDR3: TGCAGTGCTAGTGTTTCAGCGGGAGGAGAAGCCATTTTCCAGTTCTTC.

A note on this clone: Within the sample, other DNA sequences also encode this same CDR3. This sequence joins TRBV9 and TRBJ1-5, with D uncertain. The length of the CDR3 is 14 residues. Germline CDR1 reads SGDLS; CDR2 reads YYNGEE. V was clipped by 2 bases and J by 2 bases, with 8 bases between them. This CDR3 reads CASSVGRGNQPQHF. CDR3 sequence (DNA): TGTGCCAGCAGCGTTGGGCGGGGCAATCAGCCCCAGCATTTT.

The chain combines TRBV25-1 with TRBJ2-5, with D perhaps matching TRBD1 (5 bases). V lost 2 bases to trimming and J lost 5 bases, with 18 bases between them. This CDR3 spans 16 amino acids. The germline gives CDR1 MGHDK, CDR2 SYGVNS. CDR3 loop: CASSENMAGYWETQYF. The CDR3 DNA sequence: TGTGCCAGCAGTGAAAATATGGCAGGGTACTGGGAGACCCAGTACTTC.

The chain links TRBV10-3 to TRBJ1-6, with TRBD1 as a possible D gene (5 bases). Looked up from germline, CDR1 is ENHRY and CDR2 is SYGVKD. The V end was cut by 4 bases, the J end by 8 bases, with 9 bases between. The length of the CDR3 is 13 residues. CDR3 sequence: CAISGGDDSPLHF. DNA of the CDR3: TGTGCCATCAGTGGGGGGGATGATTCACCCCTCCACTTT.

The rearrangement links TRBV7-3 to TRBJ1-2; D is undetermined. V dropped 1 base and J dropped 3 bases, with 12 bases sitting between them. The CDR3 has 15 residues. CDR1 and CDR2 (germline): SGHTA, FQGTGA. The CDR3, as DNA: TGTGCCAGCAGCTTAAGCAGGACGGGAGACTATGGCTACACCTTC. This codes for CASSLSRTGDYGYTF.

This chain links TRBV5-1 with TRBJ1-2; D not certain. Germline V gene lookup returns CDR1 SGHRS and CDR2 YFSETQ. The V and J ends lost 1 base and 2 bases respectively, with 6 bases between them. CDR3 length: 13 residues. CDR3 amino acids: CASSLYSNYGYTF. CDR3 sequence (DNA): TGCGCCAGCAGCTTGTACTCAAACTATGGCTACACCTTC.

The CDR3 coding sequence is TGTGCCAGCAGCCTTGGGCCCCAGGCAACAGATACGCAGTATTTT. Protein sequence: CASSLGPQATDTQYF. The genes are TRBV28 and TRBJ2-3; D not certain. V was clipped by 6 bases and J by 3 bases, with 16 bases between them. The CDR3 contains 15 residues. The germline V gene encodes CDR1 MDHEN and CDR2 SYDVKM. The full variable domain, its missing parts supplied by reference TRBV28 and TRBJ2-3, is DVKVTQSSRYLVKRTGEKVFLECVQDMDHENMFWYRQDPGLGLRLIYFSYDVKMKEKGDIPEGYSVSREKKERFSLILESASTNQTSMYLCASSLGPQATDTQYFGPGTRLTVL.

The chain is built from TRBV7-9 and TRBJ2-7, with TRBD2 matching over 8 bases. V was pared by 5 bases and J by 3 bases, with 12 bases of the junction left unmatched. Germline CDR1 is SEHNR and CDR2 is FQNEAQ (reference sequence). The CDR3 is 16 residues long. DNA of the CDR3: TGTGCCAGCAGCCCTTGGACTAGCCAGACATTCTACGAGCAGTACTTC. Translating gives CASSPWTSQTFYEQYF.

The CDR3: CASKTRGRGNTDTQYF. The CDR3 nucleotides read TGTGCCAGCAAAACCCGCGGGAGGGGAAACACAGATACGCAGTATTTT. The chain has TRBV28 and TRBJ2-3, with TRBD2 matching 9 bases. This CDR3 spans 16 amino acids. V was pared by 7 bases and J by 2 bases, with 10 bases of the junction left unmatched. CDR1 is MDHEN and CDR2 is SYDVKM in the germline V gene.

The V and J genes are TRBV18 and TRBJ1-1, with TRBD1 matching 8 bases. From germline, CDR1 is KGHSH and CDR2 LQKENI. V shed 4 bases and J 5 bases; nucleotides not matched to a gene: 6. The CDR3 loop spans 14 amino acids. The CDR3 bases are TGTGCCAGCTCACTAAAACAGGGGGTTACTGAAGCTTTCTTT. Translation: CASSLKQGVTEAFF.

This chain connects TRBV30 to TRBJ2-2; D is ambiguous. Germline lookup yields CDR1 GTSNPN and CDR2 SVGIG (reference sequence). The CDR3 runs to 14 residues. The V end was cut by 0 bases, the J end by 4 bases, with 9 bases between. CDR3 nucleotides: TGTGCCTGGAGTGTATCACTCCTCACCGGGGAGCTGTTTTTT. Its translation: CAWSVSLLTGELFF.

This chain's CDR3 is CASSLGTDSYEQYF. CDR3 nucleotides: TGTGCCAGCAGCTTAGGAACAGATTCCTACGAGCAGTACTTC. This rearrangement joins TRBV5-4 to TRBJ2-7, with unresolved D. Per the germline V gene, CDR1 is SGHNT and CDR2 is YYREEE (reference sequence). The CDR3 contains 14 residues. V lost 2 bases, J lost 1 base, and 10 bases lay in between.

This clone has just a few counts. The rearrangement links TRBV20-1 to TRBJ1-3; D remains unclear. Germline CDR1 is DFQATT and CDR2 is SNEGSKA (reference sequence). The CDR3 consists of 13 residues. The V gene lost 3 bases and the J gene lost 4 bases, with 10 bases spanning the gap. The DNA of the CDR3 is TGCAGTGCTAGTCGGACTGACGGAAACACCATATATTTT. As protein: CSASRTDGNTIYF.

V is TRBV7-9 and J is TRBJ2-1; 12 positions match TRBD2. The V gene's germline CDR1 is SEHNR and CDR2 FQNEAQ (reference sequence). V lost 7 bases and J lost 9; bases outside the gene matches: 16. The CDR3 is made up of 17 amino acids. The CDR3 region has the DNA TGTGCCAGCACCCCACTAGCGGGAGGCGTTGGATCGCGTGAGCAGTTCTTC. Translated, it gives CASTPLAGGVGSREQFF. Full variable domain (missing parts from reference TRBV7-9 and TRBJ2-1): DTGVSQNPRHKITKRGQNVTFRCDPISEHNRLYWYRQTLGQGPEFLTYFQNEAQLEKSRLLSDRFSAERPKGSFSTLEIQRTEQGDSAMYLCASTPLAGGVGSREQFFGPGTRLTVL.

The CDR3 sequence: CASSPSGRAGYEQYF. CDR3 nucleotides: TGTGCCAGCAGCCCCTCAGGGAGGGCGGGCTACGAGCAGTACTTC. The V gene is TRBV3-1 (or the pseudogene TRBV3-2), the J gene TRBJ2-7; 7 nucleotides agree with TRBD2. CDR1 is LGHDT, CDR2 YNNKEL, per germline (reference sequence). The CDR3 covers 15 residues. J gave up 3 bases and V 4 bases, and 9 bases lay outside the gene matches.